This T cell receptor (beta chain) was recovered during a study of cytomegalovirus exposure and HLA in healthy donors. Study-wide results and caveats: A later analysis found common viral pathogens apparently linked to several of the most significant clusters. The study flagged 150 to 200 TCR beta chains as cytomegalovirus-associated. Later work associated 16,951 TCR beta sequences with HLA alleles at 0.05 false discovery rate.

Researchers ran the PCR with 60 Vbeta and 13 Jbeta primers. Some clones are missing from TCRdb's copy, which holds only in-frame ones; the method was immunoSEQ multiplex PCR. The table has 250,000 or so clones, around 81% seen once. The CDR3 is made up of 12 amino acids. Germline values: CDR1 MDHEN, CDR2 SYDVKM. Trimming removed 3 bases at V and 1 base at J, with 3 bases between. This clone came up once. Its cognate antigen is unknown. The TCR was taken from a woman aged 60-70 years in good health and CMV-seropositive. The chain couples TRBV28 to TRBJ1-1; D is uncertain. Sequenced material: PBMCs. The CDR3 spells CASSFGNTEAFF. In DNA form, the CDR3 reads TGTGCCAGCAGTTTCGGGAACACTGAAGCTTTCTTT.